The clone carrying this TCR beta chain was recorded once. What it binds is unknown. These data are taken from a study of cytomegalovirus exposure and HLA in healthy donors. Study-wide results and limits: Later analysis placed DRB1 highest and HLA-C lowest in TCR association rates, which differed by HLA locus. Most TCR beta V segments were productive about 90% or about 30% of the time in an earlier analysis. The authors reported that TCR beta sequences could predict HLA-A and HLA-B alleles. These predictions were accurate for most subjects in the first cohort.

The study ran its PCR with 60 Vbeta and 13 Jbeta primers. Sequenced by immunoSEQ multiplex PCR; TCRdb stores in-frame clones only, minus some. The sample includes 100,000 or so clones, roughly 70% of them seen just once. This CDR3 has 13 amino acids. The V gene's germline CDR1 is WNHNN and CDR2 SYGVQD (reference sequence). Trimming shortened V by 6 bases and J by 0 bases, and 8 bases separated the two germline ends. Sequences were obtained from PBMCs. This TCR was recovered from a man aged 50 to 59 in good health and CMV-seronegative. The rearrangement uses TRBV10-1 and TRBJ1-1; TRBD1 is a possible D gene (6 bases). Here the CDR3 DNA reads TGCGCCAGCAGGGGGGACATGAACACTGAAGCTTTCTTT. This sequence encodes CASRGDMNTEAFF.